The 3 T cell receptor beta chains presented below share a single source sample, sequenced in a study of spatial heterogeneity in lung cancer. Study-wide results and caveats: Counts of expanded alpha and beta TCRs within tumors tracked the tumor nonsynonymous mutation count.

TCRdb re-called the 5' RACE reads with MiXCR, one entry per CDR3 protein. The repertoire holds under 4,500 distinct CDR3 sequences, with approximately 7% as singletons. Their target antigens are unknown. The sample's time point: sample taken at primary tumor resection. The sequencing here drew on lung tumor tissue, taken at surgery. The receptors originated from a male donor with early-stage non-small cell lung cancer.

This clonotype is categorized as medium-sized. The rearrangement uses TRBV10-3 and TRBJ1-6; D perhaps matches TRBD1 (5 bases). Germline values: CDR1 ENHRY, CDR2 SYGVKD. This CDR3 region has 15 residues. Trimming removed 0 bases at V and 7 bases at J, with 10 bases between. The DNA of the CDR3 is TGTGCCATCAGTGAGTCGCCGGACACCAATTCACCCCTCCACTTT. Translating it yields CAISESPDTNSPLHF.

By proportion, this clonotype is medium-sized. The V gene is TRBV27, the J gene TRBJ2-7; TRBD1 is a possible D gene (5 bases). The CDR3 extends over 12 amino acids. Germline loops: CDR1 MNHEY, CDR2 SMNVEV (reference sequence). V was cut by 8 bases and J by 4 bases, with 12 bases left in between. The CDR3 bases are TGTGCCAGCGGCCAGACAGCTTACGAGCAGTACTTC. Translating it yields CASGQTAYEQYF.

This clonotype was seen many times. V usage is TRBV5-6 and J usage is TRBJ2-5; D is unresolved. CDR3 size: 13 residues. Per germline, CDR1 SGHDT and CDR2 YYEEEE. V was shortened by 4 bases and J by 3 bases, with 10 bases between the two germline ends. CDR3 nucleotides: TGTGCCAGCAGCCCCACTACCAAAGAGACCCAGTACTTC. As protein: CASSPTTKETQYF.